The rows below give T cell receptor beta chains drawn from one sample of a study of PD-1 blockade in classical Hodgkin lymphoma. TCRdb's table, derived via immunoSEQ multiplex PCR, lists solely in-frame clones and lacks some. The sample holds tens of thousands of clones, nearly 90% seen once. The sample was peripheral blood mononuclear cells (PBMCs), taken before the second cycle of nivolumab. All receptors come from a human donor with classical Hodgkin lymphoma. Each CDR3 is given with its conserved first and last residue. A D gene is named only where the DNA matches it firmly. Some rows have no size entry. The others give once, few or many, or a class for an expanded clone.

v_gene,abundance,j_gene,d_gene,CDR3nt,CDR3aa
TRBV7-2,NA,TRBJ2-5,NA,TGTGCCAGCAGCTCAACGGGGCTGGAAGAGACCCAGTACTTC,CASSSTGLEETQYF
TRBV28,NA,TRBJ2-1,NA,TGTGCCAGCAGACGATCACAGGGAGGTGAGCAGTTCTTC,CASRRSQGGEQFF
TRBV19,NA,TRBJ1-4,NA,TGTGCCAGTAGTACAGGCCCTCGAGGCGAAAAACTGTTTTTT,CASSTGPRGEKLFF
TRBV7-2,NA,TRBJ1-5,NA,TGTGCCAGCAGCCCCTGGAGGAATCAGCCCCAGCATTTT,CASSPWRNQPQHF
TRBV5-4,NA,TRBJ1-1,NA,TGTGCCAGCAGCTTGGCCGGTTCCCTGAACACTGAAGCTTTCTTT,CASSLAGSLNTEAFF
TRBV4-2,NA,TRBJ2-7,NA,TGTGCCAGCAGCCAAGGAATGACTCTGACCTCCTACGAGCAGTACTTC,CASSQGMTLTSYEQYF
TRBV7-3,NA,TRBJ2-1,TRBD2,TGTGCCAGCAGCCCCTCCGGGACTAGCGGACCCAATGAGCAGTTCTTC,CASSPSGTSGPNEQFF
TRBV6-1,NA,TRBJ2-1,NA,TGTGCCAGCAGACTAGCCAATATCGACAATGAGCAGTTCTTC,CASRLANIDNEQFF
TRBV28,NA,TRBJ1-2,NA,TGTGCCAGCAGTTTATTACGGGGACAATTAAACGACTACACCTTC,CASSLLRGQLNDYTF
TRBV13,NA,TRBJ2-5,TRBD2,TGTGCCAGCAGCCTCGGGACTAGCGGGAGTGCTCACCAAGAGACCCAGTACTTC,CASSLGTSGSAHQETQYF
TRBV5-1,few,TRBJ2-3,NA,TGCGCCAGCAGCATCAACAGCTTCACAGATACGCAGTATTTT,CASSINSFTDTQYF
TRBV5-1,NA,TRBJ2-3,NA,TGCGCCAGCAGCAGCGTAGCGGATCTTAGCACAGATACGCAGTATTTT,CASSSVADLSTDTQYF
TRBV27,NA,TRBJ2-7,NA,TGTGCCAGCAGTCACGGGATCGCCTACGAGCAGTACTTC,CASSHGIAYEQYF
TRBV5-6,NA,TRBJ1-1,TRBD1,TGTGCCAGCAGCTCGACAGGGTCGGTTGAAGCTTTCTTT,CASSSTGSVEAFF
TRBV18,NA,TRBJ2-4,NA,TGTGCCAGCTCACCTGCGCGGGCAGCCAAAAACATTCAGTACTTC,CASSPARAAKNIQYF
TRBV30,NA,TRBJ1-3,NA,TGTGCCTGGAGTGGGGGGCACGGAAACACCATATATTTT,CAWSGGHGNTIYF
TRBV19,NA,TRBJ2-1,NA,TGTGCCAGTAGGGGGGCGCCCCGGGCTCACAATGAGCAGTTCTTC,CASRGAPRAHNEQFF
TRBV6-5,NA,TRBJ1-3,NA,TGTGCCAGCAGTTACGGGACACTTGGAAACACCATATATTTT,CASSYGTLGNTIYF
TRBV5-1,NA,TRBJ2-1,NA,TGCGCCAGCAGCTTGGATCCCGTCCCCAGCTCCTACAATGAGCAGTTCTTC,CASSLDPVPSSYNEQFF
TRBV5-4,NA,TRBJ1-4,TRBD1,TGTGCCAGCAGCTTGGTGCCACCGGGACAGGGTAATGAAAAACTGTTTTTT,CASSLVPPGQGNEKLFF
TRBV7-6,NA,TRBJ2-7,NA,TGTGCCAGCAGCCATACAGGGAACGAGCAGTACTTC,CASSHTGNEQYF
TRBV11-2,NA,TRBJ1-6,NA,TGTGCCAGCAGCTTAAACTCCGGGACACCACTCCACTTT,CASSLNSGTPLHF
TRBV19,NA,TRBJ1-1,TRBD1,TGTGCCAGTAGTGGAGGAATGGGACAGGTCATGAACACTGAAGCTTTCTTT,CASSGGMGQVMNTEAFF
TRBV19,NA,TRBJ2-3,NA,TGTGCCAGTCGGGCCGGGGATACGCAGTATTTT,CASRAGDTQYF
TRBV7-2,NA,TRBJ2-5,NA,TGTGCCAGCAGCTTAGCCTGGCAAGAGACCCAGTACTTC,CASSLAWQETQYF
TRBV2,NA,TRBJ1-2,NA,TGTGCCAGCAGTGAAGCGCGGGGTACCGCTGGCTACACCTTC,CASSEARGTAGYTF
TRBV19,NA,TRBJ2-1,NA,TGTGCCAGTAGTGACCCCCCTGGCCTTAATGAGCAGTTCTTC,CASSDPPGLNEQFF
TRBV5-5,once,TRBJ2-2,NA,TGTGCCAGCCGACTGGGGGGTGACACCGGGGAGCTGTTTTTT,CASRLGGDTGELFF
TRBV15,NA,TRBJ2-3,TRBD2,TGTGCCACCAGCCGTACTAGCGGGGAAGTAGATACGCAGTATTTT,CATSRTSGEVDTQYF
TRBV18,few,TRBJ1-1,NA,TGTGCCAGCTCACGAGGGAGCCCGAACACTGAAGCTTTCTTT,CASSRGSPNTEAFF